Here is one T cell receptor beta chain with its context. Its antigen is unknown. TCRdb re-analysed the reads in MiXCR, keeping a single row per CDR3 protein. The data show around 300,000 distinct CDR3 sequences, more than 8% seen once. CDR3 length: 15 residues. Trimming at V came to 3 bases and at J to 3 bases, leaving 6 bases not matched to a gene. CDR1 is ENHRY, CDR2 SYGVKD, per germline. The data derive from a study of T cell repertoires in cytomegalovirus infection. The wider study: A matching HLA type, together with CMV infection, was signaled by public TCR beta signatures. Whole-study results and caveats: HLA-C-restricted CMV clonotypes gave the most frequent clonotype in two of eight donors. Cumulative frequency of public TCR beta families picked out carriers of CMV plus the relevant HLA.

The TCR originated in a human donor in good health (CMV status not recorded). Some clones in this sample may be carry-over from other donors' samples. Sequenced input: PBMCs. The rearrangement links TRBV10-3 to TRBJ1-2, with 8 positions matching TRBD1. The CDR3 region is CAISDSGTGHYGYTF. The CDR3 DNA reads TGTGCCATCAGTGATAGCGGGACAGGACACTATGGCTACACCTTC.